Listed here is a single TCR beta chain. This table comes from immunoSEQ multiplex PCR, and its TCRdb copy is limited to in-frame clones, with some not included. This table has 300,000 or so clones, more than 85% appearing once. The data were obtained in a study of blood T cell repertoires in COVID-19. The germline V gene has CDR1 SGHAT and CDR2 FQNNGV. The length of the CDR3 is 14 residues. V lost 1 base, J lost 8 bases, and 14 bases lay in between. The specimen was peripheral blood. The sequence derives from a woman aged 30 to 39 with COVID-19, enrolled during active disease. The V and J genes are TRBV11-2 and TRBJ1-2; no clear D. The CDR3 is CASSLVFYGLGYTF. The DNA for the CDR3 is TGTGCCAGCAGCTTAGTATTCTATGGTTTAGGCTACACCTTC.